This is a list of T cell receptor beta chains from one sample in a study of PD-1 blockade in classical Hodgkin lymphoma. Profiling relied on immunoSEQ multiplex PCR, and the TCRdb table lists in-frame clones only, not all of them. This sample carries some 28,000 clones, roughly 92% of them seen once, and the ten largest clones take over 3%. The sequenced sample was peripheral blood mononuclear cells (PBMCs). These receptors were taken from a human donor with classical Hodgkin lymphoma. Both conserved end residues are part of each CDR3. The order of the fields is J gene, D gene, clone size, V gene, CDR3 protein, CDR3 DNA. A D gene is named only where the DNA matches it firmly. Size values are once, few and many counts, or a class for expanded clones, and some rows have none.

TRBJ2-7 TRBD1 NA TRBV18 CASSQGQGKGEQYF TGTGCCAGCTCCCAAGGACAGGGCAAAGGCGAGCAGTACTTC
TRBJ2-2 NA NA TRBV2 CASNENWGGELFF TGTGCCAGCAATGAGAACTGGGGCGGGGAGCTGTTTTTT
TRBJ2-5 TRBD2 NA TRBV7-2 CASSLQAGLQETQYF TGTGCCAGCAGCTTACAAGCGGGACTACAAGAGACCCAGTACTTC
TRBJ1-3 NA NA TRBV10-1 CASSPSSGNTIYF TGCGCCAGCTCCCCGAGCTCTGGAAACACCATATATTTT
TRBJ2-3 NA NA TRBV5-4 CASSQGPTAGTDTQYF TGTGCCAGCAGCCAGGGACCGACGGCGGGCACAGATACGCAGTATTTT
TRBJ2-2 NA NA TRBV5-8 CASSLVIGELFF TGTGCCAGCAGCTTGGTTATCGGGGAGCTGTTTTTT
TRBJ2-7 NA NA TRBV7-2 CASSLIRSVEQYF TGTGCCAGCAGCTTGATTAGGTCCGTCGAGCAGTACTTC
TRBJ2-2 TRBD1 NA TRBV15 CATRENRGLGGELFF TGTGCCACCAGGGAAAACAGGGGGCTGGGCGGGGAGCTGTTTTTT
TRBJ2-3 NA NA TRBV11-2 CASSQRASRGDTQYF TGTGCCAGCAGCCAAAGGGCTAGCAGGGGAGATACGCAGTATTTT
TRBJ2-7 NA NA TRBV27 CASSFLDSYEQYF TGTGCCAGCAGTTTCCTCGACTCGTACGAGCAGTACTTC
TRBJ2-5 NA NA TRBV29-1 CSVGLTQETQYF TGCAGCGTCGGACTAACGCAAGAGACCCAGTACTTC
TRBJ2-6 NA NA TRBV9 CASSVVAGPSGANVLTF TGTGCCAGCAGCGTAGTCGCGGGCCCCTCTGGGGCCAACGTCCTGACTTTC
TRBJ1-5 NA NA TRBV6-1 CASRFDTNQPQHF TGTGCCAGCAGGTTTGACACCAATCAGCCCCAGCATTTT
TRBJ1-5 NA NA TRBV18 CASSPGPGQPQHF TGTGCCAGCTCACCCGGCCCAGGTCAGCCCCAGCATTTT
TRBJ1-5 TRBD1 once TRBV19 CASSTYRGSNQPQHF TGTGCCAGTAGTACATACAGGGGGAGCAATCAGCCCCAGCATTTT
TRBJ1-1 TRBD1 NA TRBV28 CASSLPGTAKAFF TGTGCCAGCAGTTTACCAGGGACAGCTAAAGCTTTCTTT
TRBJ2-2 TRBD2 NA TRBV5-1 CASSQTSGNTGELFF TGCGCCAGCAGCCAGACTAGCGGGAACACCGGGGAGCTGTTTTTT
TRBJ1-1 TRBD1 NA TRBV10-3 CAITRDSSNTEAFF TGTGCCATCACTAGGGACAGTTCGAACACTGAAGCTTTCTTT
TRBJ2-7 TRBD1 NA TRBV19 CASSTQRDSNEQYF TGTGCCAGTAGTACACAACGGGACAGCAACGAGCAGTACTTC
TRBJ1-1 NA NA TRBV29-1 CSVEALNTEAFF TGCAGCGTCGAGGCATTGAACACTGAAGCTTTCTTT
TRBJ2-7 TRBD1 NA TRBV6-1 CASSEVGTVYEQYF TGTGCCAGCAGTGAAGTGGGGACAGTCTACGAGCAGTACTTC
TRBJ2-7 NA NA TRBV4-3 CASSQQTGDSYEQYF TGCGCCAGCAGCCAACAAACGGGGGATTCCTACGAGCAGTACTTC
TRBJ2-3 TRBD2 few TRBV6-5 CASSKDLAGGDTQYF TGTGCCAGCTCCAAAGACCTAGCGGGGGGAGATACGCAGTATTTT
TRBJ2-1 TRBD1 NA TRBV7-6 CASSSWTGSSYNEQFF TGTGCCAGCAGCTCCTGGACAGGGAGCTCCTACAATGAGCAGTTCTTC
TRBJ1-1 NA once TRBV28 CASSHVDSYLEAFF TGTGCCAGCAGCCACGTGGACTCCTACCTTGAAGCTTTCTTT
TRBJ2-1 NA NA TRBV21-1 CASKNLGNEQFF TGTGCCAGCAAAAACCTAGGGAATGAGCAGTTCTTC
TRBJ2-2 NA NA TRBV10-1 CASSPSGVFTGELFF TGCGCCAGCAGTCCCAGCGGCGTCTTCACCGGGGAGCTGTTTTTT
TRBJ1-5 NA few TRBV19 CASIPDGFGNQPQHF TGTGCCAGTATCCCGGACGGTTTTGGCAATCAGCCCCAGCATTTT
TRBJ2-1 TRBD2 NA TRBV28 CASSVAGTTYNEQFF TGTGCCAGCAGCGTAGCGGGGACGACCTACAATGAGCAGTTCTTC
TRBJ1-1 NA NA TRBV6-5 CASSYWPPFSTEAFF TGTGCCAGCAGTTACTGGCCCCCCTTTAGCACTGAAGCTTTCTTT
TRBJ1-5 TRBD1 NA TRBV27 CASSTARGARQPQHF TGTGCCAGCAGTACCGCCAGGGGGGCACGTCAGCCCCAGCATTTT
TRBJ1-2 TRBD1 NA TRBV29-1 CSVGQDLNYGYTF TGCAGCGTCGGACAGGACCTTAACTATGGCTACACCTTC
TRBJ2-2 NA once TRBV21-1 CASSKEPPGGPGELFF TGTGCCAGCAGCAAAGAACCCCCAGGGGGACCGGGTGAGCTGTTTTTT
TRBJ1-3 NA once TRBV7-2 CASSLALQGTGNTIYF TGTGCCAGCAGCTTAGCTCTACAGGGAACAGGAAACACCATATATTTT
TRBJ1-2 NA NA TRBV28 CASRTGTDYGYTF TGTGCCAGCAGAACCGGGACCGACTATGGCTACACCTTC
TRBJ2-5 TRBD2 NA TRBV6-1 CASKRLAGGETQYF TGTGCCAGCAAAAGACTAGCGGGAGGGGAGACCCAGTACTTC
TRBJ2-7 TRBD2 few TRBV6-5 CASSPGLARDEQYF TGTGCCAGCAGTCCGGGACTAGCGAGGGACGAGCAGTACTTC
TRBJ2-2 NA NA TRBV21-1 CASSTGYTGELFF TGTGCCAGCAGCACAGGGTACACCGGGGAGCTGTTTTTT
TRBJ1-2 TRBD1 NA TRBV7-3 CASSVGQANYGYTF TGTGCCAGCAGCGTGGGACAGGCCAACTATGGCTACACCTTC
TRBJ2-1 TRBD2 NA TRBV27 CASHTGGSYNEQFF TGTGCCAGCCATACGGGAGGTTCGTACAATGAGCAGTTCTTC
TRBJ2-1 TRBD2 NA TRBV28 CASSSRSGSYYNEQFF TGTGCCAGCAGTTCTCGTAGCGGGAGTTACTACAATGAGCAGTTCTTC
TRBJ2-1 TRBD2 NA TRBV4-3 CASSQGLAWDNEQFF TGCGCCAGCAGCCAGGGACTAGCGTGGGACAATGAGCAGTTCTTC
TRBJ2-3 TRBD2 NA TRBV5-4 CASRPPGLSIDTQYF TGTGCCAGCAGACCCCCGGGACTATCGATAGATACGCAGTATTTT
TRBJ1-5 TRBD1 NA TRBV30 CAWSRTGGGQPQHF TGTGCCTGGTCTCGGACAGGGGGCGGTCAGCCCCAGCATTTT
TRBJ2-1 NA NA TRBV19 CASSIGASPYNEQFF TGTGCCAGTAGTATAGGTGCTAGCCCGTACAATGAGCAGTTCTTC
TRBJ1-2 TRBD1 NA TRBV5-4 CASSPWRDRSFGYTF TGTGCCAGCAGCCCCTGGCGGGACAGGAGTTTCGGCTACACCTTC
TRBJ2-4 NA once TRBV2 CASSEGRAQENIQYF TGTGCCAGCAGTGAAGGACGGGCTCAGGAAAACATTCAGTACTTC
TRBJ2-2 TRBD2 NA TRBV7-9 CASSLGLAGWDTGELFF TGTGCCAGCAGCTTGGGACTAGCGGGATGGGACACCGGGGAGCTGTTTTTT
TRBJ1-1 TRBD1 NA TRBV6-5 CASSYVYRGNTEAFF TGTGCCAGCAGTTACGTCTACAGGGGGAACACTGAAGCTTTCTTT
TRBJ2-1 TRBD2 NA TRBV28 CASTRTSGGSNEQFF TGTGCCAGCACCAGGACTAGCGGGGGATCCAATGAGCAGTTCTTC